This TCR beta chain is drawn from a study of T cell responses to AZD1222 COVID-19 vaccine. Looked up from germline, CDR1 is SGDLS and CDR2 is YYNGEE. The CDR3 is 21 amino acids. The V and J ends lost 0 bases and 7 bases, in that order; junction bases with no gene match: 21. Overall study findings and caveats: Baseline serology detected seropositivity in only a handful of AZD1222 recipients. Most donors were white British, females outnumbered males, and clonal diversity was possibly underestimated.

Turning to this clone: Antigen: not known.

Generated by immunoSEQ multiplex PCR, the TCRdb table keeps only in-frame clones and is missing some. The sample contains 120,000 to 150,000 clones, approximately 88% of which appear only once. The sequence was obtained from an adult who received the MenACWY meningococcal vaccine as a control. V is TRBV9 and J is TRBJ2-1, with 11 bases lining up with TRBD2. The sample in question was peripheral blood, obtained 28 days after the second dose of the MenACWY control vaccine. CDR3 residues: CASSVVPRELAGDGNHNEQFF. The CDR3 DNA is TGTGCCAGCAGCGTAGTCCCCCGGGAACTAGCGGGAGATGGAAATCATAATGAGCAGTTCTTC.